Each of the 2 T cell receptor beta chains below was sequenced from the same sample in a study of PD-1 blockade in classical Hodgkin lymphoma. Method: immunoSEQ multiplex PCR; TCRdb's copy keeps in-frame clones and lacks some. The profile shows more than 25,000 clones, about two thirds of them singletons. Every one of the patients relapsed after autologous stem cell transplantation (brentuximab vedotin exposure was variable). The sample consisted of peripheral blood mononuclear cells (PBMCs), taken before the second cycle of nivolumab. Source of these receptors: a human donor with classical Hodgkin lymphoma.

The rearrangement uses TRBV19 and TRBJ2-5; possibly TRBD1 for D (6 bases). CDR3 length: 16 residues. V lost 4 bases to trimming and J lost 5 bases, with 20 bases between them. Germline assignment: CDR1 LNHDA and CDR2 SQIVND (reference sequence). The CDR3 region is CASSTQGFLTGETQYF. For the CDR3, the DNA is TGTGCCAGTAGTACACAGGGTTTCCTAACCGGGGAGACCCAGTACTTC.

The CDR3 DNA sequence: TGTGCCAGCAGCCTTACGGGACTAGGGGCAGATACGCAGTATTTT. Its translation: CASSLTGLGADTQYF. This sequence joins TRBV7-3 and TRBJ2-3, with TRBD2 identical over 8 bases. Germline CDR1 and CDR2: SGHTA and FQGTGA. The CDR3 is 15 amino acids. V shed 5 bases and J 4 bases; nucleotides not matched to a gene: 8.